This T cell receptor (beta chain) was identified during a study of low-dose radiotherapy and immunotherapy resistance in tumors (dated by TCRdb to between 2021 and 2022). Regarding the study in general: Patients in Cohort 1 were given 0.5 Gy per fraction every 2 weeks, and the prescribed total PTV dose was 6.5 Gy. Patients in Cohort 2 were given 1 Gy per fraction every two weeks, for a total of 13 Gy across 26 weeks. Patients were given nivolumab as a 240 mg flat dose every two weeks and ipilimumab at 1 mg/kg every six weeks, with both drugs delivered intravenously. Every two weeks, patients got intravenous cyclophosphamide at 200 mg/m2, given one day ahead of each radiation and immunotherapy administration. Starting on cycle 1 day 1, patients took 300 mg of aspirin by mouth once daily for four cycles. Trial participants were not randomized into treatment groups. Eight patients were included in the translational analysis: three from the first dose cohort and the first five from the second dose cohort.

First-strand cDNA was synthesized with Superscript III and a set of TRAV- and TRBV-specific primers, covering both TCRalpha and TCRbeta chains. TCRs were amplified for 15 to 20 PCR cycles with Phusion, using a constant-region primer paired with the adapter attached to the V primers. Amplification of the isolated mRNA was done with the MessageAmp II aRNA Amplification Kit, which involved a roughly 15-hour in vitro transcription at 37 degrees C. mRNA for TCR sequencing was isolated with the Dynabeads mRNA DIRECT Purification Kit. Indexed Illumina adapters were added in a second Phusion PCR of approximately 27 cycles, after which AMPure XP beads were used to purify the products. Per the source publication's procedure: Custom Perl scripts pooled TCR sequences encoding the same protein, removed out-of-frame sequences and computed each clonotype's abundance. Any TCR sequence backed by just one read was left out of the analysis. Shannon entropy, Gini index, clonality, richness, and the frequency of TCRs shared between repertoires were included as repertoire metrics. TCRdb reprocessed the public reads (quality trimming at Q25 with fastp, clone calling with MiXCR) and kept in-frame beta chains. Rows matching on CDR3 protein sequence are summarized as one entry with the most common DNA and genes. These V and J calls rely on TCRdb rather than the paper's analysis. Counted in this sample were thousands of distinct CDR3 sequences; around 60% of them appeared once. Clones ranked in the top ten supply around 8.7% of the sample.

Donors were enrolled in RACIN, a single-arm phase I dose-escalation trial combining nivolumab, ipilimumab, aspirin, low-dose cyclophosphamide and low-dose radiotherapy. Patients with advanced, TIL-negative solid tumors were considered eligible. The germline ends are 13 bases apart after V is trimmed by 6 bases and J by 1 base. CDR1 and CDR2 are drawn from the germline V gene: SGHAT, FQNNGV. Spanning cysteine to phenylalanine, the CDR3 consists of 15 amino acids. The CDR3 DNA has 45 bases and is translated from base 1. On this clonotype itself: This receptor's antigen is unknown. No much larger clonotype is one base removed from it; base qualities were not supplied.

The source of this sequence is a human donor with advanced metastatic prostate, ovarian, gallbladder or colorectal cancer (not recorded which). This table probably holds off-target reads from a library built for another chain. The chain is made from TRBV11-2 and TRBJ2-1, with the D gene call left open. The nucleotides are TGTGCCAGCAGTTCAGCAATGGATTCCTACAATGAGCAGTTCTTC. Translated, this is CASSSAMDSYNEQFF.